Each of the 27 T cell receptor beta chains below was sequenced from the same sample in a study of T-cell memory formation after mild COVID-19. TCRdb itself ran the 5' RACE reads through MiXCR, one entry per CDR3 protein. Of some 320,000 distinct CDR3 sequences in the sample, 13% to 15% were seen once. Material for sequencing was PBMCs or a T cell subset sorted from them (not recorded which). Source of these receptors: a man in his late teens or twenties who had mild COVID-19 (a few samples of this study predate the infection). Cell type and time point are not known.

This clonotype was observed a handful of times. This sequence joins TRBV9 and TRBJ1-2; D call uncertain. Looked up from germline, CDR1 is SGDLS and CDR2 is YYNGEE. Trimming stripped 0 bases from V and 7 bases from J, with 19 bases between. This CDR3 comprises 16 residues. CDR3 DNA: TGTGCCAGCAGCGTAGCGGGAGGGATAAGCTTTGCTGGCTACACCTTC. This encodes CASSVAGGISFAGYTF.

Only a few counts were recorded for this clonotype. A read error may be the cause here, since a much bigger clone is one base away. This chain uses TRBV7-2 with TRBJ2-2, with D hard to call. V was cut by 3 bases and J by 7 bases, with 3 bases left in between. CDR3 length: 11 residues. Germline loops: CDR1 SGHTA, CDR2 FQGNSA. The CDR3 DNA is TGTGCCAGCAGCTTTATCGGGGAGCTGTTTTTT. Protein product: CASSFIGELFF.

The sample holds a few counts of this clonotype. The chain uses TRBV5-1 and TRBJ1-4; unclear D gene. The V end was cut by 4 bases, the J end by 1 base, with 11 bases between. There are 15 residues in the CDR3. The germline CDR1 and CDR2 sequences are SGHRS and YFSETQ. As DNA, the CDR3 is TGCGCCAGCAGCCGGCTTGTAGGAACTAATGAAAAACTGTTTTTT. Translated: CASSRLVGTNEKLFF.

This clonotype came up a few times. This sequence joins TRBV5-1 and TRBJ2-3; D not certain. The CDR3 totals 16 residues. The V gene's germline CDR1 is SGHRS and CDR2 YFSETQ. Trimming pared 3 bases from V and 2 bases from J, leaving 16 bases between. Here the CDR3 DNA reads TGCGCCAGCAGCTCTGGTGCGCAGTCGATCACAGATACGCAGTATTTT. Its protein product is CASSSGAQSITDTQYF. Supplemented by reference TRBV5-1 and TRBJ2-3, the full variable domain reads KAGVTQTPRYLIKTRGQQVTLSCSPISGHRSVSWYQQTPGQGLQFLFEYFSETQRNKGNFPGRFSGRQFSNSRSEMNVSTLELGDSALYLCASSSGAQSITDTQYFGPGTRLTVL.

This clonotype has at least ten counts. This sequence joins TRBV24-1 and TRBJ2-1; D call uncertain. Germline CDR1 and CDR2: KGHDR and SFDVKD. V was trimmed by 3 bases and J by 4 bases, leaving 3 bases between them. CDR3 length: 12 amino acids. The CDR3: CATSDEYNEQFF. The DNA for the CDR3 is TGTGCCACCAGTGATGAGTACAATGAGCAGTTCTTC.

This clonotype was counted only a few times. J is TRBJ2-7 and V is TRBV2; D is perhaps TRBD2 (5 bases). V was cut by 7 bases and J by 5 bases, with 9 bases left in between. This CDR3 is 11 amino acids long. Germline V gives CDR1 SNHLY, CDR2 FYNNEI. For the CDR3, the DNA is TGTGCCAGCACGGGGTTTGACGAGCAGTACTTC. It specifies CASTGFDEQYF.

This clonotype came up a few times. The chain has TRBV19 and TRBJ2-3; the match to TRBD2 covers 11 bases. There are 16 residues in the CDR3. V shed 6 bases, J shed 4 bases, and the junction held 9 bases outside the gene matches. Germline V gives CDR1 LNHDA, CDR2 SQIVND (reference sequence). CDR3 DNA sequence: TGTGCCAGTAGCCCACTAGCGGGGGAAACATCAGATACGCAGTATTTT. Its protein is CASSPLAGETSDTQYF.

Only a few counts were recorded for this clonotype. The V call is TRBV20-1, the J call TRBJ1-5; 7 positions agree with TRBD1. Per germline, CDR1 DFQATT and CDR2 SNEGSKA (reference sequence). CDR3 length equals 14 residues. J was trimmed by 5 bases and V by 1 base; bases with no gene match: 5. This CDR3 reads CSARGQGTYQPQHF. Written as DNA, the CDR3 is TGCAGTGCTAGAGGACAGGGAACCTATCAGCCCCAGCATTTT.

V and J are TRBV5-1 and TRBJ1-3; D gene unclear. CDR3 size: 17 residues. V lost 2 bases and J 1 base, leaving 16 bases between the germline ends. Germline V gives CDR1 SGHRS, CDR2 YFSETQ. The CDR3 region has the DNA TGCGCCAGCAGCTTTCGTGTCAGTAAAGATTCTGGAAACACCATATATTTT. Amino acid sequence: CASSFRVSKDSGNTIYF.

This clonotype has only a few counts. The J gene is TRBJ2-1, the V gene TRBV4-3; D unresolved. The germline V gene encodes CDR1 LGHNA and CDR2 YSLEER. V was trimmed by 0 bases and J by 12 bases, leaving 18 bases between them. The CDR3 runs 15 residues. The CDR3 bases are TGCGCCAGCAGCCAAGAAGTGGTCCTGACCTCCGGGCAGTTCTTC. Protein: CASSQEVVLTSGQFF.

The rearrangement links TRBV11-2 to TRBJ2-7, with 7 bases lining up with TRBD1. Germline assignment: CDR1 SGHAT and CDR2 FQNNGV. This CDR3 has 15 residues. V lost 6 bases to trimming and J lost 4 bases; unmatched junction nucleotides: 12. The CDR3 reads CASRRPGTDEYEQYF. DNA of the CDR3: TGTGCCAGCAGGCGACCTGGGACAGACGAATACGAGCAGTACTTC. Together with reference TRBV11-2 and TRBJ2-7, the CDR3 gives the full variable domain: EAGVAQSPRYKIIEKRQSVAFWCNPISGHATLYWYQQILGQGPKLLIQFQNNGVVDDSQLPKDRFSAERLKGVDSTLKIQPAKLEDSAVYLCASRRPGTDEYEQYFGPGTRLTVT.

This clonotype showed up just a few times. The rearrangement uses TRBV4-1 and TRBJ1-2; no definite D call. CDR3 length equals 17 residues. V was pared by 7 bases and J by 6 bases, with 27 bases between. The germline CDR1 and CDR2 sequences are MGHRA and YSYEKL. CDR3 region: CASKRRVFRQKDDGYTF. The CDR3 DNA reads as TGCGCCAGCAAGCGAAGAGTCTTTCGGCAGAAAGATGATGGCTACACCTTC.

This rearrangement joins TRBV7-9 to TRBJ1-2; 7 bases map to TRBD1. From germline, CDR1 is SEHNR and CDR2 FQNEAQ (reference sequence). The CDR3 consists of 12 residues. Trimming cost V 5 bases and J 10 bases; bases outside gene matches: 7. The CDR3 is CASSTSTGFYTF. CDR3 DNA sequence: TGTGCCAGCAGCACGTCGACAGGGTTCTACACCTTC.

This clonotype has just a few counts. The rearrangement links TRBV12-3 or TRBV12-4 to TRBJ1-5; 7 bases fit TRBD1. The CDR3 length is 13 residues. Trimming cost V 6 bases and J 4 bases; bases outside gene matches: 3. This CDR3 is CASRATGNQPQHF. DNA for the CDR3: TGTGCCAGCAGGGCGACAGGGAATCAGCCCCAGCATTTT.

Only a few counts were recorded for this clonotype. The chain couples TRBV6-1 to TRBJ1-5; no clear D. The CDR3 spans 14 residues. V was cut by 6 bases and J by 7 bases, with 16 bases left in between. Germline V gene data show CDR1 as MNHNS and CDR2 as SASEGT. CDR3 sequence reads: CASRSPDGGQPQHF. In nucleotides, the CDR3 is TGTGCCAGCAGGTCCCCGGACGGCGGACAGCCCCAGCATTTT.

This clonotype was seen many times. The rearrangement links TRBV12-3 or TRBV12-4 to TRBJ2-3; unclear D gene. V was trimmed by 6 bases and J by 0 bases, leaving 19 bases between them. The CDR3 is 17 residues long. CDR3 amino acids: CASRPRRRSPSTDTQYF. The CDR3 DNA reads as TGTGCCAGCAGACCAAGGCGGCGGTCACCTAGCACAGATACGCAGTATTTT.

This clonotype was seen repeatedly, ten times or more. This chain connects TRBV9 to TRBJ2-6; D might be TRBD2 (5 bases). Trimming took 0 bases from V and 0 from J, leaving 10 bases between them. Germline loops: CDR1 SGDLS, CDR2 YYNGEE. CDR3 length: 17 amino acids. CDR3 nucleotide sequence: TGTGCCAGCAGCGTAGTCCCGGGGTACTCTGGGGCCAACGTCCTGACTTTC. As protein: CASSVVPGYSGANVLTF.

This clonotype was detected a few times. The chain carries TRBV29-1 and TRBJ2-2; unclear D gene. Germline V gene lookup returns CDR1 SQVTM and CDR2 ANQGSEA. This CDR3 is 13 amino acids long. V was cut by 7 bases and J by 4 bases, with 13 bases left in between. The CDR3 DNA sequence: TGCAGCGCCGTCCCCTCGGGCACCGGGGAGCTGTTTTTT. Residues: CSAVPSGTGELFF.

The table lists this clonotype with a few counts. The genes are TRBV5-6 and TRBJ2-4, with a weak D call TRBD2 (5 bases). The V end lost 4 bases, the J end lost 5 bases, and 7 bases lay between the germline ends. This CDR3 comprises 12 residues. The V gene's germline CDR1 is SGHDT and CDR2 YYEEEE. CDR3 nucleotide sequence: TGTGCCAGCAGCCTCGGGGAAAACATTCAGTACTTC. Protein: CASSLGENIQYF.

The rearrangement joins TRBV7-9 to TRBJ1-1; unclear D gene. The V and J ends lost 3 bases and 1 base respectively, with 6 bases between them. Germline V lookup: CDR1 SEHNR, CDR2 FQNEAQ (reference sequence). The CDR3 loop spans 13 amino acids. This CDR3 is CASSFQQNTEAFF. Written as DNA, the CDR3 is TGTGCCAGCAGCTTCCAGCAGAACACTGAAGCTTTCTTT.

This chain's CDR3 is CASSPTGGRWLYEQYF. DNA of the CDR3: TGTGCCAGCAGTCCGACAGGGGGACGTTGGCTCTACGAGCAGTACTTC. The chain has TRBV7-2 and TRBJ2-7, with 9 positions matching TRBD1. V dropped 6 bases and J dropped 3; count of bases not matched to a gene: 12. CDR1 is SGHTA, CDR2 FQGNSA, per germline. The CDR3 sequence is 16 residues long.

This clonotype was seen a handful of times. This chain joins TRBV4-3 and TRBJ2-2; D not certain. V was trimmed by 4 bases and J by 5 bases, leaving 20 bases between them. Germline values: CDR1 LGHNA, CDR2 YSLEER. CDR3 length: 17 amino acids. The CDR3 coding sequence is TGCGCCAGCAGCCGGTATAGGACGCTCCTGGGGACCGGGGAGCTGTTTTTT. Translation: CASSRYRTLLGTGELFF.

This clonotype appeared many times. The V and J genes are TRBV6-5 and TRBJ1-1, with 7 bases that match TRBD1. The CDR3 has 13 amino acids. CDR1 MNHEY and CDR2 SVGAGI come from the germline V gene. Trimming cost V 4 bases and J 4 bases; bases outside gene matches: 3. Written as DNA, the CDR3 is TGTGCCAGCAGTTTGTACAGGGGCACTGAAGCTTTCTTT. Its protein product is CASSLYRGTEAFF.

V is TRBV7-6 and J is TRBJ2-5, with 9 bases lining up with TRBD1. Per the germline V gene, CDR1 is SGHVS and CDR2 is FNYEAQ. The CDR3 is 15 residues long. V shed 5 bases, J shed 0 bases, and the junction held 4 bases outside the gene matches. CDR3 nucleotide sequence: TGTGCCAGCAGCACCGGGACAGGGTACCAAGAGACCCAGTACTTC. Amino acids: CASSTGTGYQETQYF.

This clonotype showed up many times. V is TRBV9 and J is TRBJ2-7, with D hard to call. CDR1 and CDR2 (germline): SGDLS, YYNGEE. V shed 2 bases and J shed 4 bases, with 10 bases lying between them. The CDR3 covers 13 residues. CDR3 bases: TGTGCCAGCAGCGTGACCGAAGGATACGAGCAGTACTTC. It codes for CASSVTEGYEQYF. Supplemented by reference TRBV9 and TRBJ2-7, the full variable domain reads DSGVTQTPKHLITATGQRVTLRCSPRSGDLSVYWYQQSLDQGLQFLIQYYNGEERAKGNILERFSAQQFPDLHSELNLSSLELGDSALYFCASSVTEGYEQYFGPGTRLTVT.

The gene calls are TRBV27 and TRBJ2-5, with D possibly being TRBD2 (5 bases). Trimming stripped 6 bases from V and 2 bases from J, with 13 bases between. CDR3 length equals 14 residues. Germline CDR1 MNHEY, CDR2 SMNVEV (reference sequence). This CDR3 reads CASRATGWQETQYF. CDR3 sequence (DNA): TGTGCCAGCAGGGCTACGGGGTGGCAAGAGACCCAGTACTTC.

The rearrangement uses TRBV12-3 or TRBV12-4 and TRBJ2-4; no clear D. This CDR3 is built from 12 residues. Trimming shortened V by 3 bases and J by 7 bases, and 7 bases separated the two germline ends. The chain's CDR3 is CASSLASNIQYF. In DNA form, the CDR3 reads TGTGCCAGCAGTTTGGCCTCTAACATTCAGTACTTC.